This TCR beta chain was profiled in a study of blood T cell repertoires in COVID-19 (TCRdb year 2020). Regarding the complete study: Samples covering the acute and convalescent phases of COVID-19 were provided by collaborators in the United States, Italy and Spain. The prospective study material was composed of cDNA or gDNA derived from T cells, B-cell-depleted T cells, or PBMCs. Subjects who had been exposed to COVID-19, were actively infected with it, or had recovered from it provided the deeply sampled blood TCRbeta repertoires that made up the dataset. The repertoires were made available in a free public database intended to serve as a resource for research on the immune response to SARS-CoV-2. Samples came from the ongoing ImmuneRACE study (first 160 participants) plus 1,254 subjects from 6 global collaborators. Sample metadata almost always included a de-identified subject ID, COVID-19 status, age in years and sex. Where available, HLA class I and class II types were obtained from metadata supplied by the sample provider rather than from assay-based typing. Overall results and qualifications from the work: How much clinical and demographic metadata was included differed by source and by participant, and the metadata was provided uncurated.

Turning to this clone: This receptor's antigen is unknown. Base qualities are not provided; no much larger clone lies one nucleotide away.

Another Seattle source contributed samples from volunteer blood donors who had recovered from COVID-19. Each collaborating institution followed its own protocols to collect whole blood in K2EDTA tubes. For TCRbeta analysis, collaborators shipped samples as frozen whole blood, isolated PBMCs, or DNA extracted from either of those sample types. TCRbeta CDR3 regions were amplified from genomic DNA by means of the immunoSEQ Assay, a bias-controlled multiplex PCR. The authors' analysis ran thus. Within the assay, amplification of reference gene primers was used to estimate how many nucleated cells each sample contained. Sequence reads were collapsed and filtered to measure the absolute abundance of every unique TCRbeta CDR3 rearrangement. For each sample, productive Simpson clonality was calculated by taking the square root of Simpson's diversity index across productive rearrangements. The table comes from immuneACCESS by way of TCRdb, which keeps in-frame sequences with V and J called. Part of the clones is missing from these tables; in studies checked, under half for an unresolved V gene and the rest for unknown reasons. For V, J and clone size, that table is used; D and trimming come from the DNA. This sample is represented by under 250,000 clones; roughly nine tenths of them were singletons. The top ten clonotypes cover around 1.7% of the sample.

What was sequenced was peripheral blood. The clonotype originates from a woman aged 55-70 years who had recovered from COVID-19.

The bases read TGTGCCAGCAGTCCACAGGGGATCACTGAAGCTTTCTTT. It encodes CASSPQGITEAFF. The V and J segments used are TRBV12-3 or TRBV12-4 and TRBJ1-1; the central 7 bases match TRBD1. The V end gives up 5 bases and the J end 4 bases, leaving 4 bases in the junction not matched to a gene. The CDR3, cysteine through phenylalanine, is 13 amino acids long. Only CDR3 DNA remains: 39 bases, in frame from the first base.